This T cell receptor (beta chain) was captured in a study of T cells after yellow fever vaccination. The wider study: Each low-cell-number fraction was prepared by means of SMART-Seq v4 Ultra Low Input. Findings of the study overall: The appearance of a small share of clonotypes in both CD4 and CD8 compartments was observed. Clones that expanded after primary vaccination mostly reappeared after the booster (around 96% CD4, 75% to 90% CD8).

V lost 4 bases and J lost 9, with 8 bases in between. Germline loops: CDR1 SGHKS, CDR2 YYEKEE (reference sequence). CDR3 size: 11 residues. By 5'RACE template switching, TCR cDNA was produced, with a universal primer site and UMIs added in the process. TCRdb recomputed calls from the 5' RACE reads with MiXCR, one row per CDR3 protein. The table lists 200,000 to 300,000 distinct CDR3 sequences, approximately 3.6% of them singletons. This clonotype was recorded at least ten times. Its antigen is as yet unknown. The sequence came from a man younger than 35 who received the YFV17D yellow fever vaccine. The chain links TRBV5-5 to TRBJ1-5; D might be TRBD1 (5 bases). The sequencing used PBMCs, collected 15 days after the yellow fever booster vaccination. DNA for the CDR3: TGTGCCAGCAGCGGGGGGGGGCCCCAGCATTTT. It codes for CASSGGGPQHF.